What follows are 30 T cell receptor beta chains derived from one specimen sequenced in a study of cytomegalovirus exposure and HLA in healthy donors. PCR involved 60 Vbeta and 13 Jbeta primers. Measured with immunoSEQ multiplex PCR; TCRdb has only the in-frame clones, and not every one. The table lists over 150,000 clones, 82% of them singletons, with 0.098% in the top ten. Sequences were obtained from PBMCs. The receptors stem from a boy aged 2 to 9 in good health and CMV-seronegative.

CDR3: CAISEARETQYF. The CDR3 nucleotides read TGTGCCATCAGTGAAGCACGAGAGACCCAGTACTTC. This chain uses TRBV10-3 with TRBJ2-5; D unresolved. The CDR3 loop spans 12 amino acids. The V gene's germline CDR1 is ENHRY and CDR2 SYGVKD. The V gene lost 3 bases and the J gene lost 4 bases, with 6 bases spanning the gap.

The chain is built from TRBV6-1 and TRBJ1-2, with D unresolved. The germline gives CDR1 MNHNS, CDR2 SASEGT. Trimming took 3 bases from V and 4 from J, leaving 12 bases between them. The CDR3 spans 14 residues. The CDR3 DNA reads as TGTGCCAGCAGTGAGCGGGCGCTACGCTATGGCTACACCTTC. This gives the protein CASSERALRYGYTF.

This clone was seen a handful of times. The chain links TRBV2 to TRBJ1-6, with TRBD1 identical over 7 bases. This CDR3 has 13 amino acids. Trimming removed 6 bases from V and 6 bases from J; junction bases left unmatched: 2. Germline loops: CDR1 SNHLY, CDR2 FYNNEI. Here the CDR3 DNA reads TGTGCCAGCAGCAACAGGGGTAATTCACCCCTCCACTTT. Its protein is CASSNRGNSPLHF.

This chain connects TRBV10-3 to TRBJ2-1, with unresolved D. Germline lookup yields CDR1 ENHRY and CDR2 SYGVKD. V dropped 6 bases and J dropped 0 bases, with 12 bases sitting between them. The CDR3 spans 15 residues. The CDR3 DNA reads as TGTGCCATCAGCCTGACAAAGAGCTCCTACAATGAGCAGTTCTTC. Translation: CAISLTKSSYNEQFF.

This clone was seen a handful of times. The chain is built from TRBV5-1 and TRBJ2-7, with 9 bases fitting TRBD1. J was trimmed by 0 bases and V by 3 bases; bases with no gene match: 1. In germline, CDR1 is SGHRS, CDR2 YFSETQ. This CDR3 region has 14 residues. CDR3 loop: CASSSGQGSYEQYF. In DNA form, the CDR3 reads TGCGCCAGCAGCTCGGGACAGGGCTCCTACGAGCAGTACTTC.

The CDR3 is CASSSRAYEQFF. The CDR3 DNA is TGTGCCAGCAGCTCTAGAGCGTATGAGCAGTTCTTC. V usage is TRBV7-9 and J usage is TRBJ2-1; no clear D gene. The germline gives CDR1 SEHNR, CDR2 FQNEAQ (reference sequence). With 4 bases removed from V and 8 bases from J, the gap between germline ends came to 9 bases. The CDR3 has 12 amino acids.

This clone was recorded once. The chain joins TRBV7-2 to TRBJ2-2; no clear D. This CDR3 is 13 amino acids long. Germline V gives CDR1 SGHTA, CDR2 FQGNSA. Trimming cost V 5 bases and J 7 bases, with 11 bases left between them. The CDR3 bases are TGTGCCAGCAGCCCCCGAGGAGACGGGGAGCTGTTTTTT. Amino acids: CASSPRGDGELFF. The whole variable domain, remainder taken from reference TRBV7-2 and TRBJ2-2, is GAGVSQSPSNKVTEKGKDVELRCDPISGHTALYWYRQSLGQGLEFLIYFQGNSAPDKSGLPSDRFSAERTGGSVSTLTIQRTQQEDSAVYLCASSPRGDGELFFGEGSRLTVL.

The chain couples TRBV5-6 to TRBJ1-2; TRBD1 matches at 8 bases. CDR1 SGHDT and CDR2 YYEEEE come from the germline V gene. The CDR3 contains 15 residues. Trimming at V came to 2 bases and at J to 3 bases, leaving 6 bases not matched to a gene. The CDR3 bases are TGTGCCAGCAGCTTTGGTCAGGGGGCGGACTATGGCTACACCTTC. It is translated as CASSFGQGADYGYTF.

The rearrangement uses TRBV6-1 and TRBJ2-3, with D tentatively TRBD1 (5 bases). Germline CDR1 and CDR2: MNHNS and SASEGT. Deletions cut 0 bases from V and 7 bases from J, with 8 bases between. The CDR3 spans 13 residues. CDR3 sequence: CASSEAGPNTQYF. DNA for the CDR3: TGTGCCAGCAGTGAAGCGGGGCCAAATACGCAGTATTTT.

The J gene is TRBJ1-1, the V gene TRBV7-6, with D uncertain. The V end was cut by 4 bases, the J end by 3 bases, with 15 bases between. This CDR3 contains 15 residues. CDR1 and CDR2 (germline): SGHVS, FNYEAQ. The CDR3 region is CASSSLPRLDTEAFF. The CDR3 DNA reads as TGTGCCAGCAGCTCCCTCCCGCGACTTGACACTGAAGCTTTCTTT.

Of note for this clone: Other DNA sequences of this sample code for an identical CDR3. The CDR3, as DNA: TGTGCCAGCAGCCCAACAGGAAACTATGGCTACACCTTC. Its translation is CASSPTGNYGYTF. This chain links TRBV7-2 with TRBJ1-2; possible D gene TRBD1, 5 bases. The CDR3 has 13 residues. Germline V gives CDR1 SGHTA, CDR2 FQGNSA. V gave up 5 bases and J gave up 2 bases, with 9 bases separating them.

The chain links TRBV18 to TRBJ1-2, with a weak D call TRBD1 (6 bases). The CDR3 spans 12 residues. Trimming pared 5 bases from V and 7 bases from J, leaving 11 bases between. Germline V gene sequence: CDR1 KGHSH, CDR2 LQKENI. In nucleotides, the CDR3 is TGTGCCAGCTCAACTCTCAGGGGTGGCTACACCTTC. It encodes CASSTLRGGYTF.

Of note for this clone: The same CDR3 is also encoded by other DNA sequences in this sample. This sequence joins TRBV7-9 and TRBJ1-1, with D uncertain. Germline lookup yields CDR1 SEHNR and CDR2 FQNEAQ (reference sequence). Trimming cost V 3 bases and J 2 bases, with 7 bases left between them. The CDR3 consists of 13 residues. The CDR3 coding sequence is TGTGCCAGCAGCTTGGTCCTAAACACTGAAGCTTTCTTT. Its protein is CASSLVLNTEAFF.

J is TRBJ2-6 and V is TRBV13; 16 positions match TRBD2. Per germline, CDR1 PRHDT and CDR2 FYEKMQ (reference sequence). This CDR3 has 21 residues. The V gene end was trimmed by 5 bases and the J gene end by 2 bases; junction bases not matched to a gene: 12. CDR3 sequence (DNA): TGTGCCAGCAGCCCGGGGGGGACTAGCGGGGGGGACATGGCTGGGGCCAACGTCCTGACTTTC. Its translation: CASSPGGTSGGDMAGANVLTF.

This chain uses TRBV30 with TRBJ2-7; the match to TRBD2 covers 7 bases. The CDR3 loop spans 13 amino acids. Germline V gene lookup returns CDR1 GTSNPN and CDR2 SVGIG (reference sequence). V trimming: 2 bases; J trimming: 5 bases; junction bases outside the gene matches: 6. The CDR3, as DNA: TGTGCCTGGAGTTTGGGGAGGGCGGACGAGCAGTACTTC. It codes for CAWSLGRADEQYF.

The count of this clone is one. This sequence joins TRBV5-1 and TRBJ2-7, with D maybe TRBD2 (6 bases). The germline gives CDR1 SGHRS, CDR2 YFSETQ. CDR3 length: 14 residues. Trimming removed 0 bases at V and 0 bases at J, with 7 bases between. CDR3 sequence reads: CASSLAGSSYEQYF. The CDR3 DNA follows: TGCGCCAGCAGCTTGGCCGGGAGCTCCTACGAGCAGTACTTC.

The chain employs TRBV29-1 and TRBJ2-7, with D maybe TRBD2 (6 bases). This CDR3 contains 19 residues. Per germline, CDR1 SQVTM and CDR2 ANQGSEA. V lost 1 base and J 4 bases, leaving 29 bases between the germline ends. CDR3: CSVEVALTDPSALLYEQYF. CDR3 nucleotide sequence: TGCAGCGTTGAAGTCGCCTTAACGGACCCTAGCGCGCTTCTATACGAGCAGTACTTC.

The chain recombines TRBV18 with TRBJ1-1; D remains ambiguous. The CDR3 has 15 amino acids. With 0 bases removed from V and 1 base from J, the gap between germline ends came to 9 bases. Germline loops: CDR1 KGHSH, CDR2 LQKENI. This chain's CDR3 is CASSPPARQNTEAFF. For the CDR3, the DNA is TGTGCCAGCTCACCACCGGCAAGACAGAACACTGAAGCTTTCTTT. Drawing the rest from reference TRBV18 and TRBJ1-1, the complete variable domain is NAGVMQNPRHLVRRRGQEARLRCSPMKGHSHVYWYRQLPEEGLKFMVYLQKENIIDESGMPKERFSAEFPKEGPSILRIQQVVRGDSAAYFCASSPPARQNTEAFFGQGTRLTVV.

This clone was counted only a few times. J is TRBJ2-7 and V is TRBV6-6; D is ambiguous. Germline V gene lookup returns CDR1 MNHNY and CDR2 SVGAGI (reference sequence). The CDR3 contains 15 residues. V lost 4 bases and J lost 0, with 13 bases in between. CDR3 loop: CASSSADTISYEQYF. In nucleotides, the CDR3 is TGTGCCAGCAGTTCCGCCGACACAATCTCCTACGAGCAGTACTTC.

The CDR3, as DNA: TGTGCCAGCAGCGGCCGCGGGGGGCCAGAAAGGGAGACCCAGTACTTC. Its translation: CASSGRGGPERETQYF. The rearrangement joins TRBV9 to TRBJ2-5, with TRBD2 matching over 8 bases. CDR3 length: 16 amino acids. After removal of 3 bases from V and 5 bases from J, the junction contained 12 bases not matched to a gene. CDR1 is SGDLS and CDR2 is YYNGEE in the germline V gene.

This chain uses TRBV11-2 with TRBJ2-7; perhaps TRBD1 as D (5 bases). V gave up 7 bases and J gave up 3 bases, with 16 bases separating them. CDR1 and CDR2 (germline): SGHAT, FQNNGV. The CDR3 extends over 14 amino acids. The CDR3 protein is CASTFYTGFYEQYF. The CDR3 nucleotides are TGTGCCAGCACCTTCTATACAGGATTCTACGAGCAGTACTTC. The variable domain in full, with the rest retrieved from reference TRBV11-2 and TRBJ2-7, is EAGVAQSPRYKIIEKRQSVAFWCNPISGHATLYWYQQILGQGPKLLIQFQNNGVVDDSQLPKDRFSAERLKGVDSTLKIQPAKLEDSAVYLCASTFYTGFYEQYFGPGTRLTVT.

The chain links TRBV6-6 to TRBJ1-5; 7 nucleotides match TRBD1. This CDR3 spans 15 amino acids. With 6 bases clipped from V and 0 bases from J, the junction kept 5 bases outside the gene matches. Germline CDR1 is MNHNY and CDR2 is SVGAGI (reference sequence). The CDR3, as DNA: TGTGCCAGCAGGTGGGACAGAGCTAGCAATCAGCCCCAGCATTTT. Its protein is CASRWDRASNQPQHF.

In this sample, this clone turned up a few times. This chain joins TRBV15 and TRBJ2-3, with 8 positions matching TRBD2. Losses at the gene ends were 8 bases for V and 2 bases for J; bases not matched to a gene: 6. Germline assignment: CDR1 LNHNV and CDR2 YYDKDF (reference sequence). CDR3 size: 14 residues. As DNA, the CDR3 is TGTGCCACCCGCGGGGGGCGGGCCACAGATACGCAGTATTTT. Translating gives CATRGGRATDTQYF.

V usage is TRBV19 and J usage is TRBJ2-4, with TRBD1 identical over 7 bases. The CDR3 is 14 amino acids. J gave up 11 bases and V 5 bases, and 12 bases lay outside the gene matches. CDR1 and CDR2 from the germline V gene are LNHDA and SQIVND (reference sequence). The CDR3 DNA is TGTGCCAGTAGTGCCTCCGGGACAGTGCGGGTTCAGTACTTC. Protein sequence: CASSASGTVRVQYF.

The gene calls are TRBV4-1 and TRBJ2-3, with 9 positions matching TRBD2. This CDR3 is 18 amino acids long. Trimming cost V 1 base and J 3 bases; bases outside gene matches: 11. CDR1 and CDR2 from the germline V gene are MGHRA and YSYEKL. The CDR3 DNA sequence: TGCGCCAGCAGCCAAGGTCCTCGGGCGGGGGGGGGAACAGATACGCAGTATTTT. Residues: CASSQGPRAGGGTDTQYF.

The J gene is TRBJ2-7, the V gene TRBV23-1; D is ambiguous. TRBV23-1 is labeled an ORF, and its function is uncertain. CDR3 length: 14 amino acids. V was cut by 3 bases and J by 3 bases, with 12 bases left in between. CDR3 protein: CASSHLQVIYEQYF. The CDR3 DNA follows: TGCGCCAGCAGTCACCTCCAGGTGATCTACGAGCAGTACTTC.

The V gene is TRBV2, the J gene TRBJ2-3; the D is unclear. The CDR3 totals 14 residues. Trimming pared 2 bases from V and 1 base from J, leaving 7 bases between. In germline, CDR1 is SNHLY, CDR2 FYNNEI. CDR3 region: CASSEIEGTDTQYF. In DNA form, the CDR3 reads TGTGCCAGCAGTGAAATCGAGGGCACAGATACGCAGTATTTT.

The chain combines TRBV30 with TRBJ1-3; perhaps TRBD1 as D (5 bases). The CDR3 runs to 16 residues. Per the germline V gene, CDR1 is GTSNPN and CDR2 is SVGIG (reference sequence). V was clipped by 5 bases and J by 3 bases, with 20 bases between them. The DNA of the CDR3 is TGTGCCTGGTCTGGCCCCGGCGGACATCGTGGAAACACCATATATTTT. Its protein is CAWSGPGGHRGNTIYF.

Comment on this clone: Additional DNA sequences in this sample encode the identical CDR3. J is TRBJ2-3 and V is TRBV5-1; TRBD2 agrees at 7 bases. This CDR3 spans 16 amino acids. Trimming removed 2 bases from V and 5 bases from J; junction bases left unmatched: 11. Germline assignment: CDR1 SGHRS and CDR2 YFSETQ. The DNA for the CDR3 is TGCGCCAGCAGCTTTGGGACCAGCGGGGCCGGAGATACGCAGTATTTT. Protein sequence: CASSFGTSGAGDTQYF.

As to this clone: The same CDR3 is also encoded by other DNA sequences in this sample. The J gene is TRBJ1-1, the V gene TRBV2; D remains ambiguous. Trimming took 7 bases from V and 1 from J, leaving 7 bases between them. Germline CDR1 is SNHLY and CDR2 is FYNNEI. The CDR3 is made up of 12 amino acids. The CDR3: CASTSGNTEAFF. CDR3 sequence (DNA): TGTGCCAGCACGTCAGGGAACACTGAAGCTTTCTTT.